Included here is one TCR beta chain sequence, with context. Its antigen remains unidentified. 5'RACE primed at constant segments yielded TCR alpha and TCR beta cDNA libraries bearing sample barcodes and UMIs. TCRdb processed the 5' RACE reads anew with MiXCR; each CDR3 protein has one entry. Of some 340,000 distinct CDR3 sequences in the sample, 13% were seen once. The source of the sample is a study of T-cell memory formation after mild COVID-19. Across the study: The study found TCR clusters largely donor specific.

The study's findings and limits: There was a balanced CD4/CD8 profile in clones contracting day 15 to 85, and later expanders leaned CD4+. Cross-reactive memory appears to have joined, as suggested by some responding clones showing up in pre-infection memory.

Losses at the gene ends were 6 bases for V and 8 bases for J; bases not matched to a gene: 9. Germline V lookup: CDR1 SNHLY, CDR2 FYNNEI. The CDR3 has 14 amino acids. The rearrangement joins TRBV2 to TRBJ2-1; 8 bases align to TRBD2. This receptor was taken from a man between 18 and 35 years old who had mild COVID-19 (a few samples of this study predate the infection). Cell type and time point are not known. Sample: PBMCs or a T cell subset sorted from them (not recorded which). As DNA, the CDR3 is TGTGCCAGCAGCGCCGGACTAGCCCCCGATGAGCAGTTCTTC. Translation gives CASSAGLAPDEQFF.